These 29 T cell receptor beta chains were sequenced from one sample in a study of blood T cells in healthy people across ages. A second PCR, run for about 7 to 11 cycles, used a sample-barcoded 5' primer plus a J-beta primer mix. A single record per CDR3 protein comes from TCRdb applying MiXCR to the 5' RACE reads. The sample has more than 500,000 distinct CDR3 sequences, about 27% seen once; the top ten hold approximately 3.3%. The same sample was also studied in work on T cells of mothers and their children.

The sequenced sample consisted of blood. Source of these receptors: a boy aged 2 to 10 in good health.

This clonotype came up a few times. The chain recombines TRBV6-2 or TRBV6-3 with TRBJ1-2; tentatively, D is TRBD1 (5 bases). The CDR3 sequence is 14 residues long. V dropped 2 bases and J dropped 4 bases, with 11 bases sitting between them. The germline V gene has CDR1 MNHEY and CDR2 SVGEGT. The CDR3 region has the DNA TGTGCCAGCAGTTACCGCAGGGAGACCTATGGCTACACCTTC. Protein product: CASSYRRETYGYTF.

The chain recombines TRBV5-1 with TRBJ2-7; TRBD1 matches 11 bases. The junction had 8 bases not matched to a gene; V was cut back by 0 bases and J by 3 bases. This CDR3 comprises 17 residues. CDR1 is SGHRS and CDR2 is YFSETQ in the germline V gene. The CDR3 here is CASSLARTGGDFYEQYF. DNA for the CDR3: TGCGCCAGCAGCTTGGCCCGGACAGGGGGCGACTTCTACGAGCAGTACTTC.

The chain links TRBV7-2 to TRBJ2-2, with D perhaps matching TRBD1 (6 bases). Germline V CDR1 and CDR2: SGHTA, FQGNSA. The CDR3 has 13 amino acids. V dropped 5 bases and J dropped 6 bases, with 10 bases sitting between them. The chain's CDR3 is CASSSRGPGELFF. CDR3 bases: TGTGCCAGCAGCAGCAGGGGACCCGGGGAGCTGTTTTTT. Complete variable domain (other parts from reference TRBV7-2 and TRBJ2-2): GAGVSQSPSNKVTEKGKDVELRCDPISGHTALYWYRQSLGQGLEFLIYFQGNSAPDKSGLPSDRFSAERTGGSVSTLTIQRTQQEDSAVYLCASSSRGPGELFFGEGSRLTVL.

The rearrangement uses TRBV10-3 and TRBJ2-7; D unclear. V was pared by 0 bases and J by 0 bases, with 12 bases between. Germline V gene data show CDR1 as ENHRY and CDR2 as SYGVKD. The CDR3 runs to 16 residues. The CDR3 nucleotides read TGTGCCATCAGTGAGTCGAAGTATGGAAACTCCTACGAGCAGTACTTC. This translates into CAISESKYGNSYEQYF.

The rearrangement links TRBV28 to TRBJ2-6; perhaps TRBD1 as D (5 bases). V dropped 7 bases and J dropped 4 bases, with 11 bases sitting between them. There are 14 residues in the CDR3. Germline V gene lookup returns CDR1 MDHEN and CDR2 SYDVKM. CDR3 protein: CASIRGSGANVLTF. CDR3 in DNA: TGTGCCAGCATAAGGGGTTCCGGGGCCAACGTCCTGACTTTC.

J is TRBJ2-7 and V is TRBV7-2; tentatively, D is TRBD2 (5 bases). In germline, CDR1 is SGHTA, CDR2 FQGNSA. The CDR3 is made up of 15 amino acids. Deletions cut 3 bases from V and 2 bases from J, with 14 bases between. CDR3 amino acids: CASSFLAFITYEQYF. The CDR3 DNA follows: TGTGCCAGCAGCTTCCTAGCTTTCATAACCTACGAGCAGTACTTC.

Comment on this clonotype: It is likely a read error, because the conserved phenylalanine at the end of the CDR3 is missing. The V gene is TRBV27, the J gene TRBJ2-1; TRBD1 matches at 9 bases. Germline trimming cut 3 bases from V and 3 bases from J; bases unmatched to any gene: 3. CDR1 and CDR2 from the germline V gene are MNHEY and SMNVEV (reference sequence). The CDR3 runs 15 residues. The CDR3 sequence: CASSLGQGSYNEQFL. The CDR3 DNA reads TGTGCCAGCAGTTTGGGACAGGGTAGCTACAATGAGCAGTTCCTC.

The chain combines TRBV7-2 with TRBJ2-3; D possibly matches TRBD1 or TRBD2 (6 bases each). The CDR3 is 16 amino acids. The ends were cut back, 3 bases at V and 0 bases at J, with 13 bases in the middle. In germline, CDR1 is SGHTA, CDR2 FQGNSA. Here the CDR3 reads CASSLFWGASTDTQYF. The CDR3 DNA reads TGTGCCAGCAGCTTGTTTTGGGGGGCTAGCACAGATACGCAGTATTTT. Supplemented by reference TRBV7-2 and TRBJ2-3, the full variable domain reads GAGVSQSPSNKVTEKGKDVELRCDPISGHTALYWYRQSLGQGLEFLIYFQGNSAPDKSGLPSDRFSAERTGGSVSTLTIQRTQQEDSAVYLCASSLFWGASTDTQYFGPGTRLTVL.

The J gene is TRBJ2-7, the V gene TRBV12-3 or TRBV12-4; possible D gene TRBD1, 5 bases. Trimming left V 3 bases short and J 9 bases short, with 24 bases between. The CDR3 runs 16 residues. Here the CDR3 reads CASSLKVGRRFLAQYF. Written as DNA, the CDR3 is TGTGCCAGCAGTTTGAAGGTGGGGCGTAGGTTTCTCGCGCAGTACTTC.

The chain couples TRBV10-3 to TRBJ2-4; D is possibly TRBD1 (6 bases). Germline V gene data show CDR1 as ENHRY and CDR2 as SYGVKD. The CDR3 extends over 17 amino acids. With 0 bases removed from V and 6 bases from J, the gap between germline ends came to 18 bases. CDR3 sequence: CAISESIGRGVGNIQYF. The CDR3 region has the DNA TGTGCCATCAGTGAGTCGATCGGCAGGGGAGTGGGAAACATTCAGTACTTC.

V gene TRBV30 combines with J gene TRBJ1-3; D possibly corresponds to TRBD1 (5 bases). CDR1 and CDR2 (germline): GTSNPN, SVGIG (reference sequence). The CDR3 consists of 19 residues. The V end lost 0 bases, the J end lost 2 bases, and 23 bases lay between the germline ends. The CDR3 sequence: CAWSVRMAGRQSPGNTIYF. DNA for the CDR3: TGTGCCTGGAGTGTTCGGATGGCAGGTCGACAGAGCCCTGGAAACACCATATATTTT.

This clonotype showed up many times. V usage is TRBV5-1 and J usage is TRBJ2-5; the D gene could be TRBD1 or TRBD2 (5 bases each). The germline gives CDR1 SGHRS, CDR2 YFSETQ. V dropped 4 bases and J dropped 3 bases, with 10 bases sitting between them. The CDR3 is made up of 13 amino acids. The DNA for the CDR3 is TGCGCCAGCAGCCCGGGACGGAAAGAGACCCAGTACTTC. Translating it yields CASSPGRKETQYF.

V usage is TRBV28 and J usage is TRBJ1-4; no firm D call. Trimming left V 8 bases short and J 8 bases short, with 18 bases between. The germline V gene encodes CDR1 MDHEN and CDR2 SYDVKM. The CDR3 is 14 amino acids. The CDR3 DNA reads as TGTGCCAGCCGCCGGGGTGGGGAGGGAGAAAAACTGTTTTTT. The encoded protein is CASRRGGEGEKLFF.

On this clonotype itself: Its ends do not fully match the called genes, so a read error is possible. This chain links TRBV7-2 with TRBJ2-1; the D is unclear. Germline values: CDR1 SGHTA, CDR2 FQGNSA. The CDR3 is made up of 12 amino acids. In DNA form, the CDR3 reads TGCGCCAGCAGCTTAGAAGTGGGAAAGCAGTTCTTC. Its translation: CASSLEVGKQFF.

The V call is TRBV5-1, the J call TRBJ2-2, with TRBD1 matching over 7 bases. This CDR3 is built from 15 residues. Germline V gene data show CDR1 as SGHRS and CDR2 as YFSETQ. Trimming took 3 bases from V and 0 from J; bases not matched to a gene: 2. CDR3 sequence: CASSYGTANTGELFF. The CDR3 DNA reads as TGCGCCAGCAGCTACGGGACAGCGAACACCGGGGAGCTGTTTTTT.

J is TRBJ1-2 and V is TRBV20-1; maybe TRBD1 (5 bases). CDR1 and CDR2 from the germline V gene are DFQATT and SNEGSKA (reference sequence). There are 13 residues in the CDR3. V was trimmed by 6 bases and J by 7 bases, leaving 18 bases between them. In DNA, the CDR3 is TGCAGTGCCCCCCGTTCGGGGGAGGTTGGCTACACCTTC. This translates into CSAPRSGEVGYTF.

This clonotype showed up just a few times. This rearrangement joins TRBV15 to TRBJ2-1; TRBD2 is a possible D gene (5 bases). Germline V gene lookup returns CDR1 LNHNV and CDR2 YYDKDF (reference sequence). The CDR3 is made up of 15 amino acids. V was pared by 2 bases and J by 3 bases, with 11 bases between. CDR3: CATSRSGEIYNEQFF. CDR3 bases: TGTGCCACCAGCAGAAGCGGCGAGATCTACAATGAGCAGTTCTTC.

In the case of this clonotype: One end of the junction varies from germline; a read error may be responsible. This sequence joins TRBV5-1 and TRBJ1-1; D ambiguous. Germline CDR1 reads SGHRS; CDR2 reads YFSETQ. CDR3 size: 14 residues. The DNA for the CDR3 is TGTGCCAGCAGCTTAGACGGACGGAACACTGAAGCTTTCTTT. Translating gives CASSLDGRNTEAFF.

The rearrangement uses TRBV5-6 and TRBJ2-7; 11 positions match TRBD2. Looked up from germline, CDR1 is SGHDT and CDR2 is YYEEEE. V was pared by 4 bases and J by 6 bases, with 15 bases of the junction left unmatched. The CDR3 length is 17 residues. This chain's CDR3 is CASSLVTSGSGKVEQYF. The CDR3 nucleotides read TGTGCCAGCAGCCTGGTCACTAGCGGGAGTGGCAAGGTCGAGCAGTACTTC.

This clonotype was counted a few times. The chain is built from TRBV3-1 and TRBJ2-5; 7 bases line up with TRBD1. The germline V gene has CDR1 LGHDT and CDR2 YNNKEL (reference sequence). The junction had 7 bases not matched to a gene; V was cut back by 1 base and J by 2 bases. This CDR3 comprises 16 residues. CDR3 bases: TGTGCCAGCAGCCAAGTAGGGCAGGGGGAGCAAGAGACCCAGTACTTC. Amino acid sequence: CASSQVGQGEQETQYF.

This clonotype was counted between two and nine times. CDR3 residues: CASSFRLRETDTQYF. The CDR3 DNA sequence: TGTGCCAGCAGTTTCCGACTTCGAGAGACAGATACGCAGTATTTT. The chain recombines TRBV27 with TRBJ2-3; D ambiguous. Germline V gene sequence: CDR1 MNHEY, CDR2 SMNVEV (reference sequence). V lost 3 bases to trimming and J lost 3 bases, with 13 bases between them. There are 15 residues in the CDR3.

The V gene is TRBV5-5, the J gene TRBJ2-2; tentative D call: TRBD1 (6 bases). The V gene's germline CDR1 is SGHKS and CDR2 YYEKEE (reference sequence). This CDR3 has 17 amino acids. Trimming stripped 4 bases from V and 5 bases from J, with 21 bases between. CDR3 sequence reads: CASSPLAGTIGTGELFF. DNA of the CDR3: TGTGCCAGCAGCCCCCTTGCCGGGACAATAGGAACCGGGGAGCTGTTTTTT.

The V and J genes are TRBV7-2 and TRBJ1-1; D gene ambiguous. The CDR3 totals 14 residues. Trimming left V 2 bases short and J 5 bases short, with 12 bases between. The V gene's germline CDR1 is SGHTA and CDR2 FQGNSA. The DNA of the CDR3 is TGTGCCAGCAGCTTAAGGATAGGGAATACTGAAGCTTTCTTT. Translated, it gives CASSLRIGNTEAFF.

This clonotype was seen more than once but under ten times. The chain has TRBV29-1 and TRBJ2-7; 12 positions agree with TRBD1. Germline V gene lookup returns CDR1 SQVTM and CDR2 ANQGSEA. CDR3 length: 15 residues. The J segment lost 0 bases and the V segment lost 3 bases, leaving 3 bases of the junction unmatched. CDR3 sequence reads: CSVDGTGGHSYEQYF. CDR3 sequence (DNA): TGCAGCGTTGATGGGACAGGGGGCCACTCCTACGAGCAGTACTTC.

This clonotype was seen only a few times. This chain links TRBV7-9 with TRBJ2-7, with TRBD1 identical over 9 bases. This CDR3 comprises 15 residues. V gave up 4 bases and J gave up 3 bases; unmatched junction bases: 7. Germline lookup yields CDR1 SEHNR and CDR2 FQNEAQ (reference sequence). Written as DNA, the CDR3 is TGTGCCAGCAGCTCCGGACAGGGGTGGATCTACGAGCAGTACTTC. Translation: CASSSGQGWIYEQYF.

The V call is TRBV10-3, the J call TRBJ2-7, with 11 bases identical to TRBD2. The J segment lost 2 bases and the V segment lost 6 bases, leaving 18 bases of the junction unmatched. The CDR3 totals 19 residues. Germline lookup yields CDR1 ENHRY and CDR2 SYGVKD. The CDR3 region is CAISGDASGGTGGTYEQYF. In DNA, the CDR3 is TGTGCCATCAGCGGAGACGCTAGCGGGGGGACGGGAGGAACCTACGAGCAGTACTTC.

This clonotype was seen a handful of times. The V and J genes are TRBV20-1 and TRBJ2-5; 7 bases are a match to TRBD1. CDR3 length equals 13 residues. V was clipped by 5 bases and J by 1 base; unmatched bases: 4. Germline assignment: CDR1 DFQATT and CDR2 SNEGSKA (reference sequence). The CDR3 nucleotides read TGCAGTGCTTTAGGGACAGTCCAAGAGACCCAGTACTTC. It specifies CSALGTVQETQYF.

In its sample, this clonotype was seen a few times. The rearrangement uses TRBV5-1 and TRBJ1-5, with D perhaps matching TRBD1 (6 bases). There are 14 residues in the CDR3. Per the germline V gene, CDR1 is SGHRS and CDR2 is YFSETQ. V was cut by 0 bases and J by 4 bases, with 8 bases left in between. The CDR3 DNA is TGCGCCAGCAGCTTGGAGGGACAAAATCAGCCCCAGCATTTT. Translation: CASSLEGQNQPQHF.

This chain links TRBV7-2 with TRBJ1-2; a weak D match, TRBD1 (6 bases). In germline, CDR1 is SGHTA, CDR2 FQGNSA. The CDR3 consists of 14 residues. Between the trimmed V and J ends, which lost 4 bases and 12 bases, there was a span of 21 bases. The CDR3 DNA sequence: TGTGCCAGCAGCTCCTATCCGCCCTACAGGGAGGACACCTTC. It codes for CASSSYPPYREDTF. The entire variable domain, with the rest obtained from reference TRBV7-2 and TRBJ1-2, is as follows: GAGVSQSPSNKVTEKGKDVELRCDPISGHTALYWYRQSLGQGLEFLIYFQGNSAPDKSGLPSDRFSAERTGGSVSTLTIQRTQQEDSAVYLCASSSYPPYREDTFGSGTRLTVV.